This TCR beta chain was recorded in a study of T cell repertoires in cytomegalovirus infection. Study in general: Researchers turned to recently identified HLA-C-restricted CMV epitopes as well as well-studied HLA-B-restricted ones. TCR beta signatures that were public indicated CMV infection and matching HLA type.

MiXCR, applied by TCRdb to the reads, yields one record per CDR3 protein. The table lists roughly 51,000 distinct CDR3 sequences, about a fifth of them singletons. Turning to this clonotype: What it recognizes is unknown.

Overall study findings and caveats: Using cumulative public TCR beta family frequency, the authors identified those who carried CMV together with the relevant HLA. Clonotype analysis showed dominance of the ex vivo response by HLA-C-restricted CMV-specific TCR beta clonotypes.

Trimming cost V 5 bases and J 2 bases, with 13 bases left between them. This CDR3 is 14 amino acids long. CDR1 and CDR2 from the germline V gene are SGHVS and FNYEAQ. The chain recombines TRBV7-6 with TRBJ2-7; D is perhaps TRBD2 (5 bases). The TCR originated in a human donor in good health (CMV status not recorded). Some clones in this sample may be carry-over from other donors' samples. The sequencing used CD8+ T cells from cultured PBMCs, collected from culture after CMV antigen stimulation. The CDR3 DNA sequence: TGTGCCAGCAGCCCCCAAACGGGGACCTACGAGCAGTACTTC. Encoded protein: CASSPQTGTYEQYF. Drawing the rest from reference TRBV7-6 and TRBJ2-7, the complete variable domain is GAGVSQSPRYKVTKRGQDVALRCDPISGHVSLYWYRQALGQGPEFLTYFNYEAQQDKSGLPNDRFSAERPEGSISTLTIQRTEQRDSAMYRCASSPQTGTYEQYFGPGTRLTVT.